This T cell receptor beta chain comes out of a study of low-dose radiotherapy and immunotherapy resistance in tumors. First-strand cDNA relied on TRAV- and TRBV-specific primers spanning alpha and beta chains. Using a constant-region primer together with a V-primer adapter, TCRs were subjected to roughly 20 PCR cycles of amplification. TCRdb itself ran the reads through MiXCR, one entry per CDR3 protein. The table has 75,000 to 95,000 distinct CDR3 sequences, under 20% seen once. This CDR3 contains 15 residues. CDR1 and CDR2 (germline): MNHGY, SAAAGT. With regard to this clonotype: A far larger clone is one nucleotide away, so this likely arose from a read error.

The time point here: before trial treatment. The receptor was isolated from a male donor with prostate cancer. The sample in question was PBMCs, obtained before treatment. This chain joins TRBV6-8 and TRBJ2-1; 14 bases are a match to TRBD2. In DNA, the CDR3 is TGTGCCAGCAGGGGGACTAGCGGGAGACTCTATGAGCAGTGCTTC. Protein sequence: CASRGTSGRLYEQCF.